This record covers a single T cell receptor beta chain. Its cognate antigen is unknown. The assay was immunoSEQ multiplex PCR, and TCRdb's table has in-frame clones only and misses some. The sample records 70,000 to 90,000 clones, more than 85% being singletons. This specimen comes from a study of brain T cells in children with intractable seizures. Broader study findings: Clones missing pre-surgery may reflect undersampling of that blood sample. Only CDR3 sequence similarity suggested viral specificity, without known HCMV serostatus.

Only cases whose brain tissue showed the highest T cell transcript signatures were sequenced. Patients received at least one anti-epileptic drug before surgery. CDR3 length equals 15 residues. V dropped 3 bases and J dropped 8; count of bases not matched to a gene: 5. Germline CDR1 and CDR2: WNHNN and SYGVQD (reference sequence). Source: peripheral blood, taken at surgery. V and J are TRBV10-1 and TRBJ2-1; TRBD2 matches at 12 bases. This receptor was taken from a boy under three years old with tuberous sclerosis and intractable seizures. CDR3: CASSDGTSGSHEQFF. CDR3 in DNA: TGCGCCAGCAGTGATGGGACTAGCGGGTCCCATGAGCAGTTCTTC.